This T cell receptor (beta chain) was identified during a study of blood T cells in healthy people across ages (dated by TCRdb to the mid-2010s). Context from the whole study: In model experiments, template switching captured about one uniquely barcoded TCR beta cDNA molecule for every two T cells. Age-related changes in TCR beta repertoire diversity were measured in the study by deep sequencing normalized with unique cDNA molecular identifiers. Donors were grouped into four age groups: young (average about 15 years), middle-aged (roughly 40), aged (around 62) and long-lived (approximately 78). For two donors (one aged 18 to 29 and one aged 80 or older), the study analyzed two additional independent replicas of 1 million unique cDNA reads from the same blood draw. Overall study outcomes, separate from this receptor: A strong correlation was found between observed TCR beta diversity and the percentage of naive T cells measured by flow cytometry. Compared with the aged group, more naive CD4+ T cells, fewer expanded clones and increased TCR diversity were shown by the long-lived group, suggesting age selection. Conclusive comparison of naive and antigen-experienced compartments was prevented by the profiling of bulk unsorted PBMCs. Estimates of total diversity from one million sequenced T cells were regarded as lower bounds and underestimates. Because donor CMV infection status was unknown, age-related changes in expanded clonotypes were potentially confounded. Observed TCR beta diversity per million T cells fell roughly linearly with age, and a significant reduction was already apparent by age roughly 40.

Systemically healthy Caucasian individuals from Russia, about 38 in total and aged roughly 6 to 100 years, were included as donors. Each donor gave 8 to 10 milliliters of peripheral blood, collected into EDTA-treated Vacutainer tubes. PBMCs were isolated by Ficoll-Paque density-gradient centrifugation, with at least 6 million obtained per sample. Trizol reagent was used to extract total RNA from PBMCs, with at least 5.5 micrograms per sample. For every donor, an aliquot of PBMCs went through flow cytometry to measure the percentages of naive CD45RAhigh/CD27high T cells. The CDR3 runs 16 amino acids, cysteine and phenylalanine included. Only the CDR3 part of the read is kept: 48 bases, read in frame from the first base. CDR1 SNHLY and CDR2 FYNNEI are derived from the germline V gene. After removal of 0 bases from V and 4 bases from J, the junction retains 5 bases not matched to a gene. Libraries came from 5' RACE. Sequencing was performed on an Illumina HiSeq 2500. A second roughly 6 to 11 cycle PCR used a sample-barcoded 5' primer and a J-beta primer mix. A unique molecular identifier was introduced onto each TCR beta cDNA molecule by a template-switch 5' adaptor carrying 12 random nucleotides. Each sample yielded at least 3 million CDR3-containing paired-end reads. First-strand cDNA synthesis was performed from all RNA using the Mint cDNA synthesis kit, with priming by a TRBC-specific oligonucleotide. After uracil-DNA glycosylase treatment, a first 18-cycle PCR used universal primers M1SS and BC2_uni_R on all cDNA. As for the original processing: For normalization, 1 million high-quality reads, each with a distinct molecular identifier, were randomly selected from each sample. Instead of being binned into consensus sequences, reads that shared molecular identifiers were thrown out. MiTCR, set to a Q25 quality threshold and the strictest error-elimination algorithm, was used for CDR3 identification, clonotype clustering and error correction. A nonparametric unseen species model using Euler transformation provided a lower-bound estimate of total TCR beta diversity. Clones were called with MiXCR by TCRdb after fastp trimmed the public reads at Q25, and only in-frame beta chains were retained. Each CDR3 protein gets just one entry, which takes the most common genes and DNA from the rows behind it. TCRdb, not the original authors, processed these V and J calls. In all, the sample holds about 780,000 distinct CDR3 sequences, and more than 25% of those were seen once. Clones ranked in the top ten supply under 3% of the sample.

This clonotype has only a few counts. It has no known antigen specificity. No clone much larger than this one lies a single base away; base qualities are absent. These data were likewise used in another study, on T cells of mothers and their children. Drawing on the second study: The donors were nine systemically healthy Caucasian individuals, made up of three mothers and their six children. cDNA synthesis used all of the extracted RNA, with roughly 1.6 ug of RNA in each 15 ul reaction. Sample barcodes and 2-4 random nucleotides were added via the M1S primer in the second PCR. Each mother yielded over 9 million TCR beta CDR3 reads and each child about 3 million reads. In both related and unrelated pairs, thymic selection shapes the output of TCR recombination in a similar way, with inherited differences having only a minor effect. Normalized repertoire overlap was always found to be slightly, but never significantly, higher in related mother-child pairs than in unrelated mother-child pairs. No persistent microchimeric T cell clones were detected, at a sensitivity of approximately 100 clones per million clonotypes. To look for features that set related mother-child pairs apart from unrelated individuals, the researchers ran deep NGS to compare the TCR beta repertoires of mothers and children. Mothers averaged 40 +/- 4 years of age and children averaged approximately 12 +/- 4 years. Libraries were sequenced on Illumina HiSeq 2000 with 100+100 nt paired-end reads after adapter ligation with NEBNext reagents. To prevent cross-contamination, the mother and child libraries were prepared one month apart and sequenced in separate runs. Between roughly 450,000 and 2,200,000 distinct TCR beta clonotypes were identified per donor. Naive TCR beta clonotypes were estimated from low-frequency clonotypes matched to each donor's FACS-determined naive share, without sorting.

Specimen: blood. This TCR came from a boy aged 5-17 years in good health. This sequence uses TRBV2 and TRBJ1-2, with 10 junctional bases fitting TRBD1. This receptor has the CDR3 CASSEAGGQGTYGYTF. The nucleotide sequence reads as follows: TGTGCCAGCAGTGAAGCCGGGGGACAGGGGACCTATGGCTACACCTTC.